This entry is about one T cell receptor (beta chain). Its specificity is unknown. Using immunoSEQ multiplex PCR, the repertoire was profiled, and TCRdb retains in-frame clones only, with some absent. The top ten hold roughly 4.3% of the sample, which has approximately 65,000 clones, 96% seen once. Trimming stripped 4 bases from V and 9 bases from J, with 22 bases between. Germline CDR1 is SGHVS and CDR2 is FQNEAQ. The CDR3 contains 16 residues. This sample was included in a study of cytomegalovirus exposure and HLA in healthy donors. Points from the study as a whole: Altogether, 160 or so TCR beta chains were recorded as cytomegalovirus-associated.

Sequencing was performed on PBMCs. This sequence originates from a young woman in good health and CMV-seropositive. The chain couples TRBV7-8 to TRBJ1-5; D possibly corresponds to TRBD1 (6 bases). As DNA, the CDR3 is TGTGCCAGCAGCTCCAGTTCAGTCCAGGGGCATACGCCCCAGCATTTT. It yields the protein CASSSSSVQGHTPQHF.